The T cell receptor beta chain under discussion was sequenced for a study of a mutant IDH1 vaccine in newly diagnosed glioma. About the study: Vaccination followed radiotherapy alone by 4-6 weeks, or accompanied temozolomide cycles. The treated population exhibited a male proportion of roughly 62%, a female proportion of around 38%, and a mean age of about 40 years.

Repertoires were generated with immunoSEQ multiplex PCR, while TCRdb's copy carries only in-frame clones and drops some. The sample yields tens of thousands of clones, around 80% seen once. The CDR3 extends over 13 amino acids. Germline V gene lookup returns CDR1 SQVTM and CDR2 ANQGSEA. V was trimmed by 3 bases and J by 4 bases, leaving 10 bases between them. As regards this clone: Its antigen remains unknown.

Time point defined: week 35, safety follow-up. Topical imiquimod accompanied each vaccine dose, which consisted of 300 ug of mutant IDH1 20-mer peptide. The specimen was PBMCs, collected from a glioma patient whose treatment included an IDH1 peptide vaccine. This sequence joins TRBV29-1 and TRBJ2-1; no firm D call. The receptor was derived from a man between 50 and 59 years old with glioma. The CDR3 DNA reads TGCAGCGTTGACCCCAGGCGATACAATGAGCAGTTCTTC. It is translated as CSVDPRRYNEQFF.